The rows below give T cell receptor beta chains drawn from one sample of a study of blood T cell repertoires in COVID-19. Assay used: immunoSEQ multiplex PCR; TCRdb lists only in-frame clones, some missing. The table shows some 250,000 clones, with around 90% occurring only once. The specimen sequenced was PBMCs or T cells enriched from blood (not recorded which). The receptors shown here come from a woman aged 40-49 years with acute COVID-19. Each CDR3 is given with its conserved first and last residue. D genes are given only for firm matches. Clone size, where shown, is once, few, many, or a class for clones that have expanded.

j_gene	v_gene	abundance	d_gene	CDR3aa	CDR3nt
TRBJ2-6	TRBV28	.	TRBD1	CASSSDGDRLSSGANVLTF	TGTGCCAGCAGTTCGGACGGGGACAGACTTTCCTCTGGGGCCAACGTCCTGACTTTC
TRBJ2-7	TRBV7-8	.	.	CASSSKQVTYEQYF	TGTGCCAGCAGCTCCAAACAGGTTACCTACGAGCAGTACTTC
TRBJ1-2	TRBV5-6	.	TRBD1	CASSSGTGIYGYTF	TGTGCCAGCAGCTCCGGGACAGGAATCTATGGCTACACCTTC
TRBJ1-3	TRBV9	.	TRBD1	CASSATGVSGNTIYF	TGTGCCAGCAGCGCTACAGGGGTTTCTGGAAACACCATATATTTT
TRBJ2-6	TRBV7-9	.	.	CASHRGGSSGANVLTF	TGTGCCAGCCACAGGGGGGGATCCTCTGGGGCCAACGTCCTGACTTTC
TRBJ2-5	TRBV7-8	.	.	CASSLEGISQETQYF	TGTGCCAGCAGCTTAGAGGGGATTAGCCAAGAGACCCAGTACTTC
TRBJ2-1	TRBV6-6	once	TRBD2	CASSRFHSGSSYNEQFF	TGTGCCAGCAGTCGATTCCACAGCGGGAGCTCCTACAATGAGCAGTTCTTC
TRBJ2-3	TRBV18	.	TRBD2	CASSPRTSGRYTDTQYF	TGTGCCAGCTCACCACGTACTAGCGGGCGTTACACAGATACGCAGTATTTT
TRBJ2-5	TRBV7-9	.	.	CASSLAGTVWETQYF	TGTGCCAGCAGCTTAGCGGGGACTGTTTGGGAGACCCAGTACTTC
TRBJ2-1	TRBV28	.	TRBD1	CASSRGQGTSYNEQFF	TGTGCCAGCAGTCGCGGACAGGGGACCTCCTACAATGAGCAGTTCTTC
TRBJ1-4	TRBV25-1	.	.	CASSEWSDTNEKLFF	TGTGCCAGCAGTGAATGGTCAGATACTAATGAAAAACTGTTTTTT
TRBJ1-5	TRBV19	.	.	CASRTEDSLNQPQHF	TGTGCCAGTAGGACTGAGGACAGCCTCAATCAGCCCCAGCATTTT
TRBJ1-3	TRBV6-5	.	TRBD1	CASSYSTGAGNTIYF	TGTGCCAGCAGTTACTCGACAGGGGCTGGAAACACCATATATTTT
TRBJ1-4	TRBV14	.	TRBD1	CASSRNDRGRSNEKLFF	TGTGCCAGCAGCCGGAACGACAGGGGGCGGTCTAATGAAAAACTGTTTTTT
TRBJ1-2	TRBV2	.	.	CASREGGYTF	TGTGCCAGCAGGGAGGGCGGCTACACCTTC
TRBJ1-2	TRBV12-3/TRBV12-4	once	.	CASSRGRGYTF	TGTGCCAGCAGCAGGGGACGTGGCTACACCTTC
TRBJ1-6	TRBV11-2	.	TRBD1	CASSLVPTGSNSPLHF	TGTGCCAGCAGCTTAGTACCGACAGGGTCTAATTCACCCCTCCACTTT
TRBJ2-7	TRBV28	.	.	CASSRGGHYEQYF	TGTGCCAGCAGCCGAGGGGGACACTACGAGCAGTACTTC
TRBJ2-7	TRBV5-1	.	TRBD1	CASSFGQVALYEQYF	TGCGCCAGCAGTTTTGGACAGGTAGCTCTCTACGAGCAGTACTTC
TRBJ1-2	TRBV7-9	.	.	CASSLKGTENYGYTF	TGTGCCAGCAGCTTAAAGGGGACTGAAAACTATGGCTACACCTTC
TRBJ1-2	TRBV19	.	TRBD1	CASTSPGQGHYGYTF	TGTGCCAGTACCTCACCGGGACAGGGGCACTATGGCTACACCTTC
TRBJ2-7	TRBV28	.	TRBD1	CASSLAGQGRGEQYF	TGTGCCAGCAGTTTGGCGGGACAGGGGCGGGGGGAGCAGTACTTC
TRBJ2-7	TRBV18	once	TRBD2	CASSRGEGLSYEQYF	TGTGCCAGCTCTCGGGGGGAGGGACTCTCCTACGAGCAGTACTTC
TRBJ1-2	TRBV7-9	few	TRBD1	CASSLGSWDRGISYTF	TGTGCCAGCAGCTTAGGATCGTGGGACAGGGGAATCAGCTACACCTTC
TRBJ1-1	TRBV5-1	.	.	CASSLTTNTEAFF	TGCGCCAGCAGCTTGACGACAAACACTGAAGCTTTCTTT
TRBJ2-1	TRBV27	.	.	CASSFIGSPREQFF	TGTGCCAGCAGTTTTATTGGATCCCCGAGGGAGCAGTTCTTC
TRBJ1-5	TRBV6-1	.	.	CASRKGGYSNQPQHF	TGTGCCAGCAGAAAGGGGGGGTATAGCAATCAGCCCCAGCATTTT
TRBJ2-5	TRBV7-9	.	.	CASRADLWETQYF	TGTGCCAGCAGGGCGGACTTATGGGAGACCCAGTACTTC
TRBJ2-2	TRBV29-1	once	.	CSVAWSPTGELFF	TGCAGCGTTGCTTGGAGCCCCACCGGGGAGCTGTTTTTT
TRBJ1-1	TRBV28	.	TRBD1	CASSFRQGAFTEAFF	TGTGCCAGCAGTTTTCGGCAGGGGGCTTTCACTGAAGCTTTCTTT
TRBJ2-5	TRBV15	.	TRBD2	CATSRGPLAGQETQYF	TGTGCCACCAGCAGAGGCCCACTAGCGGGGCAAGAGACCCAGTACTTC
TRBJ2-2	TRBV24-1	.	.	CATRASVSPGELFF	TGTGCCACCAGGGCCTCCGTTTCACCCGGGGAGCTGTTTTTT
TRBJ2-5	TRBV7-6	.	.	CASSLSRETQYF	TGTGCCAGCAGCTTGTCGCGAGAGACCCAGTACTTC
TRBJ1-2	TRBV5-5	few	TRBD1	CASSPVPGQYYGYTF	TGTGCCAGCAGCCCCGTACCGGGACAGTACTATGGCTACACCTTC
TRBJ2-2	TRBV30	once	TRBD1	CAWSPTGARRTGELFF	TGTGCCTGGAGTCCTACAGGGGCGAGACGCACCGGGGAGCTGTTTTTT
TRBJ2-1	TRBV7-6	.	TRBD2	CASSSSVGGGAPGYNEQFF	TGTGCCAGCAGCTCCAGCGTGGGCGGGGGGGCCCCGGGTTACAATGAGCAGTTCTTC